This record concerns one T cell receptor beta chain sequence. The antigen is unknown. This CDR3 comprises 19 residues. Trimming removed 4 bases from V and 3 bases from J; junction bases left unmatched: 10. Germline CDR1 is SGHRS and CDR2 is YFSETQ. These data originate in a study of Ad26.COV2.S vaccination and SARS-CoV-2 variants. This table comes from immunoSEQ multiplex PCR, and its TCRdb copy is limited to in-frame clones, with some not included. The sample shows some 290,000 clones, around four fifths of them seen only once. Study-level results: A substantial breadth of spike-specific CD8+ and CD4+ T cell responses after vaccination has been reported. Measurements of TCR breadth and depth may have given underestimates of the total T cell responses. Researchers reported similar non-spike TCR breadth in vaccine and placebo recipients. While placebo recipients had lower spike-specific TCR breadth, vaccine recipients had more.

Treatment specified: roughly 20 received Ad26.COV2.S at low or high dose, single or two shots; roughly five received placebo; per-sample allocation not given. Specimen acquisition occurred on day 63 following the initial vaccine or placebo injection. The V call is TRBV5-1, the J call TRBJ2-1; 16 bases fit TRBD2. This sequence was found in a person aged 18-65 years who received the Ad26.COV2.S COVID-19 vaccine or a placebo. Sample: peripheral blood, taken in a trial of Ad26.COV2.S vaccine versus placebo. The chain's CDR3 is CASSPRGTSGGVVYNEQFF. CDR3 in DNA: TGCGCCAGCAGCCCGAGAGGGACTAGCGGGGGGGTGGTCTACAATGAGCAGTTCTTC.